The source of this T cell receptor beta chain is a study of T cell responses to AZD1222 COVID-19 vaccine. Trimming cost V 8 bases and J 6 bases, with 16 bases left between them. This CDR3 comprises 12 residues. CDR1 is GTSNPN, CDR2 SVGIG, per germline (reference sequence). Repertoires were generated with immunoSEQ multiplex PCR, while TCRdb's copy carries only in-frame clones and drops some. The table records around 80,000 clones, 90% to 95% of them present only once. V gene TRBV30 combines with J gene TRBJ1-1; unclear D gene. This sequence was found in an adult in good health. Sequenced here: peripheral blood, sampled on day 0 of AZD1222 vaccination. The CDR3 DNA reads as TGTGCCGGAAGGACGGGTTTGGCTGAAGCTTTCTTT. This encodes CAGRTGLAEAFF.